Listed below are T cell receptor beta chains from one sample, sequenced in a study of blood T cell repertoires in COVID-19. Generated by immunoSEQ multiplex PCR, the TCRdb table keeps only in-frame clones and is missing some. The repertoire holds 64,000 or so clones, with 82% as singletons. The material sequenced was peripheral blood. The receptors derive from a human donor in a cohort sampled during active COVID-19. Both conserved end residues are part of each CDR3. A D gene is named only where the DNA matches it firmly. The listing skips clone size in some rows; elsewhere it reads once, few, many or a size class.

D gene: .
J gene: TRBJ2-2
V gene: TRBV27
clone size: .
CDR3 DNA: TGTGCCAGCAGTTTTTGGACAACGAACACCGGGGAGCTGTTTTTT
CDR3 protein: CASSFWTTNTGELFF

D gene: TRBD1
J gene: TRBJ1-1
V gene: TRBV7-9
clone size: .
CDR3 DNA: TGTGCCAGCAGCTTACCCCGACAGGGCTCAAAGAACACTGAAGCTTTCTTT
CDR3 protein: CASSLPRQGSKNTEAFF

D gene: .
J gene: TRBJ2-2
V gene: TRBV10-1
clone size: .
CDR3 DNA: TGCGCCAGCAGTTCCTCTAAGAACACCGGGGAGCTGTTTTTT
CDR3 protein: CASSSSKNTGELFF

D gene: TRBD1
J gene: TRBJ1-4
V gene: TRBV5-1
clone size: .
CDR3 DNA: TGCGCCAGCAGCCGGACAGGGTCGCTCGAAAAACTGTTTTTT
CDR3 protein: CASSRTGSLEKLFF

D gene: TRBD2
J gene: TRBJ2-3
V gene: TRBV7-6
clone size: few
CDR3 DNA: TGTGCCAGCAGCTTAGTTGGCGGGGGGGCCGCAGATACGCAGTATTTT
CDR3 protein: CASSLVGGGAADTQYF

D gene: .
J gene: TRBJ2-3
V gene: TRBV9
clone size: once
CDR3 DNA: TGTGCCAGCAGCGTAGCGGGGGTTGGCACAGATACGCAGTATTTT
CDR3 protein: CASSVAGVGTDTQYF

D gene: .
J gene: TRBJ2-3
V gene: TRBV28
clone size: .
CDR3 DNA: TGTGCCACGGGTCCGGATACGCAGTATTTT
CDR3 protein: CATGPDTQYF

D gene: TRBD1
J gene: TRBJ1-6
V gene: TRBV19
clone size: few
CDR3 DNA: TGTGCCTCTAGCCGGGACAGGGCCGTTTACTCCTATAATTCACCCCTCCACTTT
CDR3 protein: CASSRDRAVYSYNSPLHF

D gene: TRBD2
J gene: TRBJ2-1
V gene: TRBV9
clone size: .
CDR3 DNA: TGTGCCAGCAGCGCGTTGGCTAGCGGGAGGAATGAGCAGTTCTTC
CDR3 protein: CASSALASGRNEQFF

D gene: .
J gene: TRBJ2-1
V gene: TRBV2
clone size: .
CDR3 DNA: TGTGCCAGCAGGATCCCCCCCGGGTTCGATGAGCAGTTCTTC
CDR3 protein: CASRIPPGFDEQFF

D gene: .
J gene: TRBJ1-4
V gene: TRBV6-5
clone size: .
CDR3 DNA: TGTGCCAGCAGACTCATGGGGACAAGTAATGAAAAACTGTTTTTT
CDR3 protein: CASRLMGTSNEKLFF

D gene: .
J gene: TRBJ1-5
V gene: TRBV6-2/TRBV6-3
clone size: once
CDR3 DNA: TGTGCCAGCAGTTACTACAGGGTTTCGGAGCCCTATAGCAATCAGCCCCAGCATTTT
CDR3 protein: CASSYYRVSEPYSNQPQHF

D gene: .
J gene: TRBJ1-1
V gene: TRBV3-1/TRBV3-2
clone size: .
CDR3 DNA: TGTGCCAGCAGCGGAGGTAGGGAGAGGAAAGCTTTCTTT
CDR3 protein: CASSGGRERKAFF

D gene: .
J gene: TRBJ2-6
V gene: TRBV7-2
clone size: .
CDR3 DNA: TGTGCCAGCAGCCCTAAGTGGGGGACAATCAGCTCTGGGGCCAACGTCCTGACTTTC
CDR3 protein: CASSPKWGTISSGANVLTF

D gene: TRBD1
J gene: TRBJ2-7
V gene: TRBV7-8
clone size: .
CDR3 DNA: TGTGCCAGCAGCTTAGAACTCCGGGACAGTGGCGACGAGCAGTACTTC
CDR3 protein: CASSLELRDSGDEQYF

D gene: .
J gene: TRBJ2-1
V gene: TRBV4-1
clone size: .
CDR3 DNA: TGCGCCAGCAGCCAAGGACAGCCCCGTGAGCAGTTCTTC
CDR3 protein: CASSQGQPREQFF

D gene: .
J gene: TRBJ1-3
V gene: TRBV2
clone size: .
CDR3 DNA: TGTGCCAGCAGGCAGGGCGGTGGAAACACCATATATTTT
CDR3 protein: CASRQGGGNTIYF

D gene: .
J gene: TRBJ1-5
V gene: TRBV7-2
clone size: .
CDR3 DNA: TGTGCCAGCAGCTTACTTTTCGGCACCCCGGGGGGTCAGCCCCAGCATTTT
CDR3 protein: CASSLLFGTPGGQPQHF

D gene: TRBD1
J gene: TRBJ1-5
V gene: TRBV5-8
clone size: .
CDR3 DNA: TGTGCCAGCAGCTTTTACAGGGGCGCGGGGTCTCAGCCCCAGCATTTT
CDR3 protein: CASSFYRGAGSQPQHF

D gene: .
J gene: TRBJ2-1
V gene: TRBV7-4
clone size: .
CDR3 DNA: TGTGCCAGCAGCTTACGTGAGACAGACTACAATGAGCAGTTCTTC
CDR3 protein: CASSLRETDYNEQFF

D gene: TRBD2
J gene: TRBJ2-3
V gene: TRBV15
clone size: once
CDR3 DNA: TGTGCCACCAGCAGAATAGCGGGGGGCGGGATGGATACGCAGTATTTT
CDR3 protein: CATSRIAGGGMDTQYF

D gene: .
J gene: TRBJ2-5
V gene: TRBV6-1
clone size: .
CDR3 DNA: TGTGCCAGCAGTGAAGGGCCCCGGACAGTCCAAGAGACCCAGTACTTC
CDR3 protein: CASSEGPRTVQETQYF

D gene: .
J gene: TRBJ2-6
V gene: TRBV5-1
clone size: few
CDR3 DNA: TGCGCCAGCAGCCCGGGGACAATGGAGGCCAACGTCCTGACTTTC
CDR3 protein: CASSPGTMEANVLTF

D gene: .
J gene: TRBJ1-1
V gene: TRBV9
clone size: .
CDR3 DNA: TGTGCCAGCAGCCGAGAGGGATGGACTGAAGCTTTCTTT
CDR3 protein: CASSREGWTEAFF

D gene: .
J gene: TRBJ2-1
V gene: TRBV5-4
clone size: .
CDR3 DNA: TGTGCCAGCAGCTTGGCTCGGGGGGCCCTTCCGACTGAGCAGTTCTTC
CDR3 protein: CASSLARGALPTEQFF

D gene: .
J gene: TRBJ1-3
V gene: TRBV7-8
clone size: many
CDR3 DNA: TGTGCCAGCAGCTGGCGGGGCTCTGGAAACACCATATATTTT
CDR3 protein: CASSWRGSGNTIYF

D gene: .
J gene: TRBJ2-1
V gene: TRBV2
clone size: .
CDR3 DNA: TGTGCCAGCAGCCCTGGGCCTCCGGGGGGCAACAATGAGCAGTTCTTC
CDR3 protein: CASSPGPPGGNNEQFF

D gene: .
J gene: TRBJ2-5
V gene: TRBV7-7
clone size: .
CDR3 DNA: TGTGCCAGCAGCTTATCCAGGGTGGGAGAGACCCAGTACTTC
CDR3 protein: CASSLSRVGETQYF

D gene: TRBD2
J gene: TRBJ2-1
V gene: TRBV9
clone size: .
CDR3 DNA: TGTGCCAGCAGCGGATCGGCTAGCGGGGTCTACAATGAGCAGTTCTTC
CDR3 protein: CASSGSASGVYNEQFF

D gene: .
J gene: TRBJ1-1
V gene: TRBV19
clone size: .
CDR3 DNA: TGTGCCAGTAGTATAGCCGGCGGGGTCACTGAAGCTTTCTTT
CDR3 protein: CASSIAGGVTEAFF

D gene: TRBD1
J gene: TRBJ2-1
V gene: TRBV7-9
clone size: .
CDR3 DNA: TGTGCCAGCAGCCCCGGGACAGGGCTAGTTAATGAGCAGTTCTTC
CDR3 protein: CASSPGTGLVNEQFF

D gene: .
J gene: TRBJ2-4
V gene: TRBV2
clone size: .
CDR3 DNA: TGTGCCAGCATGGCGGAGTTTTTAGCCAAAAACATTCAGTACTTC
CDR3 protein: CASMAEFLAKNIQYF

D gene: .
J gene: TRBJ1-3
V gene: TRBV21-1
clone size: .
CDR3 DNA: TGTGCCAGCAGCAAAGTGGCTGACAGGGGAGTGGGAAACACCATATATTTT
CDR3 protein: CASSKVADRGVGNTIYF

D gene: TRBD1
J gene: TRBJ1-6
V gene: TRBV15
clone size: .
CDR3 DNA: TGTGCCACCAGCAGAACCGGGACAGGGCTAAGTGATTCACCCCTCCACTTT
CDR3 protein: CATSRTGTGLSDSPLHF

D gene: TRBD1
J gene: TRBJ2-4
V gene: TRBV28
clone size: .
CDR3 DNA: TGTGCCAGCAGCCGTGTGGGACAGCTAGCCAAAAACATTCAGTACTTC
CDR3 protein: CASSRVGQLAKNIQYF

D gene: TRBD1
J gene: TRBJ2-2
V gene: TRBV19
clone size: .
CDR3 DNA: TGTGCCAGTAGTACGAACCCGACAGGGAAAGGCGGGGAGCTGTTTTTT
CDR3 protein: CASSTNPTGKGGELFF

D gene: TRBD1
J gene: TRBJ1-1
V gene: TRBV5-1
clone size: .
CDR3 DNA: TGCGCCAGCAGCCAAGGGACAGGGAAAGTGAACACTGAAGCTTTCTTT
CDR3 protein: CASSQGTGKVNTEAFF

D gene: .
J gene: TRBJ1-2
V gene: TRBV2
clone size: .
CDR3 DNA: TGTGCCAGCAGTGAAGAGCCAGGGGCTAACTATGGCTACACCTTC
CDR3 protein: CASSEEPGANYGYTF

D gene: TRBD2
J gene: TRBJ2-3
V gene: TRBV5-1
clone size: few
CDR3 DNA: TGCGCCAGCAGCTTGGAAGGTAGCGGGGGGATTAGCACAGATACGCAGTATTTT
CDR3 protein: CASSLEGSGGISTDTQYF

D gene: .
J gene: TRBJ1-4
V gene: TRBV11-2
clone size: few
CDR3 DNA: TGTGCCAGTCATAGGGCGGGACGAGGTGAAAAACTGTTTTTT
CDR3 protein: CASHRAGRGEKLFF

D gene: TRBD1
J gene: TRBJ1-1
V gene: TRBV7-9
clone size: .
CDR3 DNA: TGTGCCAGCAGCGGACAGGGCCCGGGGCCTGAAGCTTTCTTT
CDR3 protein: CASSGQGPGPEAFF

D gene: .
J gene: TRBJ2-2
V gene: TRBV2
clone size: .
CDR3 DNA: TGTGCCAGCATGCCAATGGGGGGGCTTATCGGGGAGCTGTTTTTT
CDR3 protein: CASMPMGGLIGELFF

D gene: TRBD1
J gene: TRBJ2-3
V gene: TRBV19
clone size: .
CDR3 DNA: TGTGCCAGTAGTGCCGGACAGGGTACGCAGTATTTT
CDR3 protein: CASSAGQGTQYF

D gene: .
J gene: TRBJ2-2
V gene: TRBV11-2
clone size: once
CDR3 DNA: TGTGCCAGCAGCCCCCCCCGGGGGGAGCTGTTTTTT
CDR3 protein: CASSPPRGELFF

D gene: TRBD2
J gene: TRBJ2-2
V gene: TRBV6-4
clone size: .
CDR3 DNA: TGTGCCAGCAGTGAGGGTGGGACTAGCAACACCGGGGAGCTGTTTTTT
CDR3 protein: CASSEGGTSNTGELFF

D gene: .
J gene: TRBJ1-5
V gene: TRBV2
clone size: .
CDR3 DNA: TGTGCCAGCAGTGAATTCCGAGATCAGCCCCAGCATTTT
CDR3 protein: CASSEFRDQPQHF

D gene: .
J gene: TRBJ2-1
V gene: TRBV6-5
clone size: few
CDR3 DNA: TGTGCCAGCAGTCAGGGGGGCGTTTCCTACAATGAGCAGTTCTTC
CDR3 protein: CASSQGGVSYNEQFF

D gene: .
J gene: TRBJ2-5
V gene: TRBV7-8
clone size: .
CDR3 DNA: TGTGCCAGCAACCGCCAACCGGGGGAGACCCAGTACTTC
CDR3 protein: CASNRQPGETQYF

D gene: TRBD1
J gene: TRBJ2-5
V gene: TRBV10-3
clone size: .
CDR3 DNA: TGTGCCATCAGTGAGTCCCGATTCGACAGGGAAGAGACCCAGTACTTC
CDR3 protein: CAISESRFDREETQYF

D gene: TRBD1
J gene: TRBJ1-4
V gene: TRBV3-1/TRBV3-2
clone size: .
CDR3 DNA: TGTGCCAGCAGACGAGGGGGCGAGGGTGAAAAACTGTTTTTT
CDR3 protein: CASRRGGEGEKLFF

D gene: TRBD2
J gene: TRBJ2-3
V gene: TRBV9
clone size: few
CDR3 DNA: TGTGCCAGCAGCGCCCGGATGCGGGGGGGCCAAGATACGCAGTATTTT
CDR3 protein: CASSARMRGGQDTQYF